This T cell receptor (beta chain) stems from a study of graft-versus-host responses after intestinal transplantation. In regard to this clone: Its antigen is still unknown.

Here immunoSEQ multiplex PCR was the method, and the copy in TCRdb shows in-frame clones only, minus some. The table shows approximately 90,000 clones, with 85% to 95% occurring only once. Sequenced material: unstimulated CD8+ T cells sorted from spleen or lymph node cells, taken before transplant. The receptor's source is a human donor who was the organ donor for an intestinal transplant.

The chain's CDR3 is CASSLRTSGASTDTQYF. As DNA, the CDR3 is TGCGCCAGCAGCCTCCGGACTAGCGGGGCTAGCACAGATACGCAGTATTTT. The genes are TRBV4-1 and TRBJ2-3, with 12 bases identical to TRBD2. The germline CDR1 and CDR2 sequences are MGHRA and YSYEKL. The CDR3 runs to 17 residues. V was pared by 4 bases and J by 0 bases, with 5 bases of the junction left unmatched.